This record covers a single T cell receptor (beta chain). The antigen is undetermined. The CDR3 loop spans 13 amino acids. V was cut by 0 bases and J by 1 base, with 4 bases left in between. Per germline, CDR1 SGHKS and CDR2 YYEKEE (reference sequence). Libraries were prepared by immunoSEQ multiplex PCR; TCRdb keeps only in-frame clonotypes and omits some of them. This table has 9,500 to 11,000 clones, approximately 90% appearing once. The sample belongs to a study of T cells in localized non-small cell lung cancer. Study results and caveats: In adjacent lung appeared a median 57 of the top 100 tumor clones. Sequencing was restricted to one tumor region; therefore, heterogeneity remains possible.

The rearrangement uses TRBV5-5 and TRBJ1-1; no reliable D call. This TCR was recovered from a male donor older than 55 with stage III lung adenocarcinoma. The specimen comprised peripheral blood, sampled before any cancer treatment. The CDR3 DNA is TGTGCCAGCAGCTTGGGGGGGAACACTGAAGCTTTCTTT. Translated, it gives CASSLGGNTEAFF.